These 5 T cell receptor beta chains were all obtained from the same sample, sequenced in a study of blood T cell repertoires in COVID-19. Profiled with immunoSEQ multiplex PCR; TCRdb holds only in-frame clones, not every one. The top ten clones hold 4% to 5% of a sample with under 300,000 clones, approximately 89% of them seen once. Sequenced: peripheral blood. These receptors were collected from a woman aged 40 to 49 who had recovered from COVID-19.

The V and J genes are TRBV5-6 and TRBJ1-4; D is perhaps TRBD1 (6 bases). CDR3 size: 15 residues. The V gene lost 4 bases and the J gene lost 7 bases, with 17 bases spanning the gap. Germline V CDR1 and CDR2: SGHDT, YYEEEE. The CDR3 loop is CASSQLGTTGEKLFF. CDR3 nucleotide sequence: TGTGCCAGCAGCCAGCTCGGGACGACAGGTGAAAAACTGTTTTTT.

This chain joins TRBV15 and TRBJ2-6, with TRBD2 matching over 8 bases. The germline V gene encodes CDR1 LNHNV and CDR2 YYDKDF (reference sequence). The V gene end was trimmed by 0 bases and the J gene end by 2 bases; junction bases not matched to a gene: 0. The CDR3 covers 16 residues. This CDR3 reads CATSRDSGAGANVLTF. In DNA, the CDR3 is TGTGCCACCAGCAGAGATAGCGGGGCTGGGGCCAACGTCCTGACTTTC.

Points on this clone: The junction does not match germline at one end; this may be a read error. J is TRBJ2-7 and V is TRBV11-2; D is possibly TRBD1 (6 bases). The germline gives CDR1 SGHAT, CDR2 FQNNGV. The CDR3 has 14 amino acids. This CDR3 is CASSLLQGSSEQYF. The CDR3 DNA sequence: TGTGCCAGCAGCTTATTGCAGGGGTCCTCCGAGCAGTACTTC.

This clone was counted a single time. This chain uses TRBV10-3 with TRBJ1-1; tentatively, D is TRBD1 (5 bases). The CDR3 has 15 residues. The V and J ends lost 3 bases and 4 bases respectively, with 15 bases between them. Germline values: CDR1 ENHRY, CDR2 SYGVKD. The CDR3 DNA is TGTGCCATCAGTGAAGATGTAGGGGTTGGCACTGAAGCTTTCTTT. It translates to CAISEDVGVGTEAFF.

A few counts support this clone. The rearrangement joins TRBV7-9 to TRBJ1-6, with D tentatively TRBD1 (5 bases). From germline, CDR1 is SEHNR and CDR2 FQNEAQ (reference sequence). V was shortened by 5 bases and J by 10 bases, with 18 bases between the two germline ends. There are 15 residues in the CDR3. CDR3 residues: CASSPFGGGESPLHF. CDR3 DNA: TGTGCCAGCAGCCCCTTCGGGGGAGGCGAATCACCCCTCCACTTT.